This T cell receptor (beta chain) was identified during a study of tumor-infiltrating lymphocytes in primary liver carcinoma. This CDR3 contains 16 residues. Trimming removed 6 bases from V and 6 bases from J; junction bases left unmatched: 13. Per the germline V gene, CDR1 is ENHRY and CDR2 is SYGVKD. Between roughly 17 and 31 mg of unsorted bulk tissue served as the source from which RNA and DNA were co-extracted. Patients' primary liver carcinoma was surgically resected. TCR beta cDNA was made from around 520 ng total RNA with a constant-region primer. What produced the TCR beta libraries was three nested multiplex PCR rounds using slightly modified ARM-PCR. Running 9 to 11 cycles apiece, the first two PCR rounds relied on TRBV1-TRBV30 forward primers together with a C-beta reverse primer. Each CDR3 protein is one row after TCRdb ran MiXCR on the multiplex PCR reads. The sample carries 40,000 to 45,000 distinct CDR3 sequences, around 70% recorded once.

This TCR was sampled from a man between 35 and 55 years old with primary liver carcinoma and hepatitis B virus infection. The sequenced material came from liver tumor tissue from sampling region 2. The subset here: tumor region T2, inferior pole. The J gene is TRBJ2-1, the V gene TRBV10-3, with TRBD2 matching over 8 bases. The CDR3 sequence is CAISPGLTGGANEQFF. DNA for the CDR3: TGTGCCATCAGCCCGGGACTAACGGGAGGGGCCAATGAGCAGTTCTTC.